Each of the 15 T cell receptor beta chains below was sequenced from the same sample in a study of T-cell reconstitution after alpha-beta-depleted transplantation in children. This sample's TCRbeta library carried unique molecular identifier barcodes. TCRdb processed the PCR reads anew with MiXCR; each CDR3 protein has one entry. The data contain 100,000 to 150,000 distinct CDR3 sequences, roughly 24% of them singletons. The input for sequencing was PBMCs, mostly from graft donor cells, taken 180 days after TCRalphabeta/CD19-depleted stem cell transplant. Every receptor here comes from a male patient aged 2-15 years who had a stem cell transplant for chronic granulomatous disease, so the T cells may come from the graft donor.

The chain employs TRBV11-2 and TRBJ2-3; 12 nucleotides agree with TRBD2. Germline lookup yields CDR1 SGHAT and CDR2 FQNNGV. The CDR3 totals 18 residues. Trimming took 5 bases from V and 6 from J; bases not matched to a gene: 15. The CDR3 spells CASSRQTLLAGGYDTQYF. The DNA of the CDR3 is TGTGCCAGCAGCCGACAGACTCTACTAGCGGGAGGATATGATACGCAGTATTTT.

This clonotype showed up just a few times. The V and J genes are TRBV20-1 and TRBJ1-5; D is ambiguous. Trimming cost V 1 base and J 6 bases, with 16 bases left between them. CDR1 is DFQATT and CDR2 is SNEGSKA in the germline V gene (reference sequence). There are 15 residues in the CDR3. CDR3 loop: CSARGSEFNLQPQHF. CDR3 nucleotide sequence: TGCAGTGCTAGAGGTAGTGAGTTCAATCTTCAGCCCCAGCATTTT.

V usage is TRBV12-3 or TRBV12-4 and J usage is TRBJ2-1, with D perhaps being TRBD1 or TRBD2 (5 bases each). The V and J ends lost 8 bases and 8 bases respectively, with 16 bases between them. CDR3 length equals 13 residues. DNA for the CDR3: TGTGCCAGCGCCTTTGGGGGAGTGCATGAGCAGTTCTTC. Translation: CASAFGGVHEQFF.

This clonotype has at least ten counts. As DNA, the CDR3 is TGTGCCAGCAGTTCAAAACAGCCCCCCACCTTC. The encoded protein is CASSSKQPPTF. The rearrangement joins TRBV6-7 to TRBJ1-2; no clear D gene. TRBV6-7 is an ORF, and what it does is uncertain. The CDR3 extends over 11 amino acids. Trimming took off 4 bases at V and 13 bases at J, with 13 bases between the two ends.

At least ten counts were recorded for this clonotype. The V gene is TRBV5-1, the J gene TRBJ1-5; 7 nucleotides align to TRBD1. The CDR3 covers 15 residues. After removal of 7 bases from V and 0 bases from J, the junction contained 7 bases not matched to a gene. From germline, CDR1 is SGHRS and CDR2 YFSETQ. The CDR3 sequence: CASRDSVYSNQPQHF. In nucleotides, the CDR3 is TGCGCCAGCCGGGACAGCGTCTATAGCAATCAGCCCCAGCATTTT.

As concerns this clonotype: At one end the junction does not follow the germline gene, possibly because of a read error. This chain uses TRBV20-1 with TRBJ2-1, with D possibly TRBD2 on 6 matching bases. This CDR3 contains 17 residues. Germline V lookup: CDR1 DFQATT, CDR2 SNEGSKA (reference sequence). CDR3 residues: CCANEAGKVVADNEQFF. For the CDR3, the DNA is TGCTGTGCTAATGAGGCGGGAAAGGTGGTTGCCGACAATGAGCAGTTCTTC.

This chain connects TRBV4-2 to TRBJ2-2; D is possibly TRBD1 (5 bases). The V end was cut by 0 bases, the J end by 0 bases, with 14 bases between. The CDR3 runs to 18 residues. From germline, CDR1 is LGHNA and CDR2 YNFKEQ. The CDR3, as DNA: TGTGCCAGCAGCCAAGAAGTGGTAGGGGCGGCGAACACCGGGGAGCTGTTTTTT. Translation gives CASSQEVVGAANTGELFF.

This clonotype was detected many times. The chain recombines TRBV20-1 with TRBJ2-5; D possibly matches TRBD1 or TRBD2 (6 bases each). Germline values: CDR1 DFQATT, CDR2 SNEGSKA (reference sequence). V lost 1 base to trimming and J lost 2 bases, with 11 bases between them. The CDR3 is 14 residues long. The DNA of the CDR3 is TGCAGTGCTAGAGTCGGGGGCAAGCAAGAGACCCAGTACTTC. Amino acids: CSARVGGKQETQYF.

This clonotype was seen at least ten times. The chain has TRBV7-2 and TRBJ2-1; weak D call: TRBD2 (6 bases). Germline V gene lookup returns CDR1 SGHTA and CDR2 FQGNSA. V shed 1 base and J shed 7 bases, with 20 bases lying between them. The CDR3 sequence is 17 residues long. The CDR3 region has the DNA TGTGCCAGCAGCTTAGGTATCGGGGGAGTGAAAAAGAATGAGCAGTTCTTC. The encoded protein is CASSLGIGGVKKNEQFF.

The rearrangement uses TRBV27 and TRBJ2-1; 9 bases line up with TRBD2. Germline values: CDR1 MNHEY, CDR2 SMNVEV (reference sequence). Germline trimming cut 5 bases from V and 9 bases from J; bases unmatched to any gene: 5. CDR3 length equals 13 residues. In nucleotides, the CDR3 is TGTGCCAGCAGTCGATCACTAGCGGGTGAGCAGTTCTTC. Residues: CASSRSLAGEQFF.

This clonotype was seen only a few times. The chain links TRBV7-7 to TRBJ1-6; D remains ambiguous. Trimming took 5 bases from V and 11 from J, leaving 10 bases between them. Germline V gene sequence: CDR1 SSHAT, CDR2 FNYEAQ (reference sequence). The length of the CDR3 is 12 residues. This CDR3 reads CASSPPEAPLHF. The DNA of the CDR3 is TGTGCCAGCAGCCCGCCAGAGGCACCCCTCCACTTT.

This clonotype was seen repeatedly, ten times or more. The V call is TRBV20-1, the J call TRBJ2-7; 9 nucleotides agree with TRBD1. Germline V gene sequence: CDR1 DFQATT, CDR2 SNEGSKA (reference sequence). The CDR3 is made up of 14 amino acids. V was clipped by 3 bases and J by 5 bases; unmatched bases: 8. CDR3 nucleotide sequence: TGCAGTGCTAGCTGGGACAGGGACTACGACGAGCAGTACTTC. Amino acids: CSASWDRDYDEQYF.

The chain joins TRBV27 to TRBJ2-7; TRBD2 agrees at 7 bases. The CDR3 consists of 14 residues. The V segment lost 5 bases and the J segment 3 bases; nucleotides outside the gene matches: 7. CDR1 and CDR2 (germline): MNHEY, SMNVEV (reference sequence). The CDR3: CASSPRAGDYEQYF. The CDR3 bases are TGTGCCAGCAGTCCGAGGGCGGGAGACTACGAGCAGTACTTC.

This clonotype appeared many times. CDR3 nucleotide sequence: TGCAGCGTTGGGTGGACCTTCTCCTACGAGCAGTACTTC. This translates into CSVGWTFSYEQYF. This sequence joins TRBV29-1 and TRBJ2-7; D remains ambiguous. The CDR3 totals 13 residues. From germline, CDR1 is SQVTM and CDR2 ANQGSEA. V lost 4 bases and J lost 0, with 10 bases in between.

J is TRBJ2-5 and V is TRBV7-6; D possibly corresponds to TRBD2 (6 bases). The CDR3 is 14 amino acids. The V gene's germline CDR1 is SGHVS and CDR2 FNYEAQ. The germline V and J ends were trimmed by 2 bases and 4 bases, with 11 bases remaining between them. The CDR3 is CASSLFGGRETQYF. CDR3 coding DNA: TGTGCCAGCAGCTTATTCGGGGGTCGAGAGACCCAGTACTTC.